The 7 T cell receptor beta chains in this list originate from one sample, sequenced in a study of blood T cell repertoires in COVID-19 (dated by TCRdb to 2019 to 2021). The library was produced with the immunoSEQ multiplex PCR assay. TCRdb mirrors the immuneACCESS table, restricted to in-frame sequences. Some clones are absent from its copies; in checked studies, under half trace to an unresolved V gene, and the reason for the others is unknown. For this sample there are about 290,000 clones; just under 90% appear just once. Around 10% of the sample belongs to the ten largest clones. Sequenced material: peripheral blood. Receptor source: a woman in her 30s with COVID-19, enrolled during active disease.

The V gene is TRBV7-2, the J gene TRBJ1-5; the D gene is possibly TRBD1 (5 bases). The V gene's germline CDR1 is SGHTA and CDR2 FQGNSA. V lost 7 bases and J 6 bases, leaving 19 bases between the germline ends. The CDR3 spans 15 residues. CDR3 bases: TGTGCCAGCACCAACTACATGGGGGGAACTCAGCCCCAGCATTTT. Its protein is CASTNYMGGTQPQHF.

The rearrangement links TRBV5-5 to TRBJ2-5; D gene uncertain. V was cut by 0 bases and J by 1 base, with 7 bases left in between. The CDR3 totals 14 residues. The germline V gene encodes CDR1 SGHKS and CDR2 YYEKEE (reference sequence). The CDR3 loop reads CASSLVQRQETQYF. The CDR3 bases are TGTGCCAGCAGCTTGGTTCAGCGCCAAGAGACCCAGTACTTC.

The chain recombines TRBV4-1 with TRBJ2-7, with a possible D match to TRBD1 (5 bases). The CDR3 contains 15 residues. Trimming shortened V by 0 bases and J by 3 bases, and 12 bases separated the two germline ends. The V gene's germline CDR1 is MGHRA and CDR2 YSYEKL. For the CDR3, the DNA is TGCGCCAGCAGCCAAGATCAGGGTGGGGACTACGAGCAGTACTTC. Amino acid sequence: CASSQDQGGDYEQYF.

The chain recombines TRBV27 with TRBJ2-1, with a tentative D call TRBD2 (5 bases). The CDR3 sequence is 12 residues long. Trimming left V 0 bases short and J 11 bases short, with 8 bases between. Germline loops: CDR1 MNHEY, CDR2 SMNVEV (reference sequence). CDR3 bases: TGTGCCAGCAGTTTATCCGGGGTCCAGCAGTTCTTC. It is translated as CASSLSGVQQFF.

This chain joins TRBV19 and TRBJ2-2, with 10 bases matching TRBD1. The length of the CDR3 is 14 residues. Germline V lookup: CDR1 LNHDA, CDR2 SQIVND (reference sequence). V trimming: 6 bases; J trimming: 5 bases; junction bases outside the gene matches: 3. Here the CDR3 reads CASRWTGGTGELFF. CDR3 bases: TGTGCCAGTAGGTGGACAGGGGGGACCGGGGAGCTGTTTTTT.

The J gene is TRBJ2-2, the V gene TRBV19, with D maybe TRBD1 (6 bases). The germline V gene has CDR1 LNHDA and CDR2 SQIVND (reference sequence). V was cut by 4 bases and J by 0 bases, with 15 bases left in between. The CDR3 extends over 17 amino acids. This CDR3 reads CASSTGQSAANTGELFF. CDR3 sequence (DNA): TGTGCCAGTAGTACAGGACAGTCAGCCGCGAACACCGGGGAGCTGTTTTTT.

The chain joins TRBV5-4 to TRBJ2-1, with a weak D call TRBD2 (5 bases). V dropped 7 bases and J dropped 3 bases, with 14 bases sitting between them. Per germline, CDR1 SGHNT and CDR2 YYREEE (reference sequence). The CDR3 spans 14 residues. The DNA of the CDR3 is TGTGCCAGCGGGGATGGGAGAGTCTACAATGAGCAGTTCTTC. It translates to CASGDGRVYNEQFF.